This T cell receptor (beta chain) was sequenced for a study of CD8 T cells in Susac syndrome. From blood CD8+ and CD4+ T cells, TCR beta sequences were generated. Healthy donors formed controls matched for age and sex. TEMRA cells were FACS-enriched, unlike CD8+ and CD4+ T cells, which were negatively isolated. Reverse transcription of about 0.5 to 1 ug RNA was performed with random hexamers. Across 54 Vbeta and 13 Jbeta, TCR beta CDR3 was amplified with immunoSEQ multiplex PCR. TCRdb re-analysed the immunoSEQ multiplex PCR reads in MiXCR, keeping a single row per CDR3 protein. The table lists some 90,000 distinct CDR3 sequences, approximately 95% of them singletons. Germline CDR1 SEHNR, CDR2 FQNEAQ (reference sequence). The CDR3 totals 13 residues. With 8 bases removed from V and 2 bases from J, the gap between germline ends came to 12 bases.

The V and J genes are TRBV7-9 and TRBJ1-2; D not resolved. The receptor was isolated from a human donor in good health. Sequenced input: CD8+ T cells from PBMCs. CDR3 sequence reads: CASAGVLNYGYTF. The CDR3 coding sequence is TGTGCCAGCGCCGGGGTATTAAACTATGGCTACACCTTC.